The source of this T cell receptor (beta chain) is a study of T cell repertoires in cytomegalovirus infection. As for the study in general: A matching HLA type, together with CMV infection, was signaled by public TCR beta signatures. Findings and limits, study-wide: CMV-specific TCR beta clonotypes restricted by HLA-C were the ones dominating the ex vivo response. Public TCR beta family frequency separated CMV-and-HLA carriers, including in an independent cohort.

This clonotype was found many times. Antigen: not known. The ends were cut back, 2 bases at V and 2 bases at J, with 8 bases in the middle. The V gene's germline CDR1 is MNHEY and CDR2 SVGAGI. CDR3 length: 14 residues. TCRdb re-analysed the reads in MiXCR, keeping a single row per CDR3 protein. The table shows 150,000 to 200,000 distinct CDR3 sequences, with roughly 9.8% occurring only once. Sequencing input: PBMCs. This TCR was recovered from a human donor in good health (CMV status not recorded). Some clones in this sample may be carry-over from other donors' samples. The V and J genes are TRBV6-5 and TRBJ2-3, with D perhaps matching TRBD2 (5 bases). The CDR3 DNA follows: TGTGCCAGCAGTTACGAGAGGGCCACAGATACGCAGTATTTT. Amino acids: CASSYERATDTQYF.